Below, one T cell receptor (beta chain) is given with its context. These data belong to a study of blood T cell repertoires in COVID-19. Study in general: Specimens from acute and convalescent COVID-19 originated in the United States, Italy and Spain. T cells, B-cell-depleted T cells, or PBMCs supplied cDNA or gDNA.

Authors' analysis steps: Amplified reference gene primers provided the basis for estimating nucleated cell counts. Assay used: immunoSEQ multiplex PCR; TCRdb lists only in-frame clones, some missing. V and J calls and clone size are given by that table; D and trimming were obtained from the DNA. The table includes 85,000 to 100,000 clones, 79% detected once. Germline loops: CDR1 MNHNY, CDR2 SVGAGI (reference sequence). V shed 4 bases, J shed 0 bases, and the junction held 5 bases outside the gene matches. The CDR3 is 15 residues long. The material sequenced was peripheral blood. The receptor's source is a woman over 75 with active or convalescent COVID-19. This rearrangement joins TRBV6-6 to TRBJ1-1; 7 bases are a match to TRBD1. CDR3 protein: CASSFLGGLNTEAFF. CDR3 nucleotides: TGTGCCAGCAGTTTCCTAGGGGGCTTGAACACTGAAGCTTTCTTT.